Ten or more counts support the clone carrying this T cell receptor beta chain. As yet, its antigen is unknown. Using RNA transcripts as the source, TCR beta CDR3 regions were amplified. Primed by the HTBI set, a first-round RT-PCR was run on the TCR CDR3. TCRdb re-analysed the multiplex PCR reads in MiXCR, keeping a single row per CDR3 protein. Here the sample spans roughly 360,000 distinct CDR3 sequences, roughly 14% being singletons. The blood specimen was taken at initial hyperthyroidism diagnosis, before any ophthalmopathy symptoms. CDR1 and CDR2 (germline): SGHRS, YFSETQ. The CDR3 runs 12 residues. Trimming took 0 bases from V and 8 from J, leaving 6 bases between them. The data belong to a study of T cells in Graves' hyperthyroidism and ophthalmopathy. General study points: Before onset, ophthalmopathy was predicted by the model a median approximately 6.6 months earlier.

The chain has TRBV5-1 and TRBJ1-3; D is unclear. Sequencing was performed on blood. The receptor comes from a man aged 30-40 years with Graves' hyperthyroidism that later progressed to Graves' ophthalmopathy. CDR3 loop: CASSLDGDTIYF. In DNA form, the CDR3 reads TGCGCCAGCAGCTTGGACGGGGACACCATATATTTT.